Sequencing of this T cell receptor beta chain was carried out in a study of metastatic and nonmetastatic thyroid tumors. The sample holds many counts of this clone. MiXCR was used by TCRdb to re-call the PCR reads. This sample has tens of thousands of clones; roughly 23% occur once, and the top ten carry about 3.8%. Among the patients, none had received any treatment before thyroid surgery. Germline V gene data show CDR1 as MRHNA and CDR2 as SNTAGT. This CDR3 has 13 amino acids. With 5 bases clipped from V and 4 bases from J, the junction kept 0 bases outside the gene matches. Sequenced material: blood. J is TRBJ2-2 and V is TRBV6-4; 8 bases line up with TRBD2. The origin of this receptor is a male donor with papillary thyroid cancer or a benign thyroid nodule (not recorded which). Some clones in this sample may be carry-over from other donors' samples. The CDR3 region has the DNA TGTGCCAGCAGTAGCGGGAGCACCGGGGAGCTGTTTTTT. Translated: CASSSGSTGELFF.